This entry concerns a single T cell receptor (beta chain). Its specificity is unknown. This sample stems from a study of cytomegalovirus exposure and HLA in healthy donors. Study-wide findings and caveats: What a later analysis showed was that several of the most significant clusters appeared linked to common viral pathogens. Versus the approximately 700-donor mean, an Asian-associated ancestry cluster reportedly showed fewer N-insertions in a later analysis.

The V and J ends lost 2 bases and 4 bases, in that order; junction bases with no gene match: 18. The CDR3 is 19 residues long. From germline, CDR1 is KGHSH and CDR2 LQKENI. The study ran its PCR with 60 Vbeta and 13 Jbeta primers. Assay used: immunoSEQ multiplex PCR; TCRdb lists only in-frame clones, some missing. The data contain 160,000 or so clones, roughly four fifths of them seen just once; the ten biggest clones take up approximately 3%. The chain links TRBV18 to TRBJ1-2; the match to TRBD1 covers 8 bases. The sequenced material came from PBMCs. The receptor was derived from a woman between 40 and 55 years old in good health and CMV-seronegative. DNA for the CDR3: TGTGCCAGCTCACCATACGACTCAGGGGGCGTTAACGTTGGCTATGGCTACACCTTC. It codes for CASSPYDSGGVNVGYGYTF.